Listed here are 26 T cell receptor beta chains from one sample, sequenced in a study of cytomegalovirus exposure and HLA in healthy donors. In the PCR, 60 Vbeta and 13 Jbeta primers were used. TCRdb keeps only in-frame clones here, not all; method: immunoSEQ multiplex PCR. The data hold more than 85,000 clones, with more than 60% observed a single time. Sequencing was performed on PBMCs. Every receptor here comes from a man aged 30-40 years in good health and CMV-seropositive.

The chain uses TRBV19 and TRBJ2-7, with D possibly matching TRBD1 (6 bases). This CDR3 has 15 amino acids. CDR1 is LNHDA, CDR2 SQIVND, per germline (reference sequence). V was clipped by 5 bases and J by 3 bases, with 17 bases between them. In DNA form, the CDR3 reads TGTGCCAGTAGTCCCCTAACAGGGACGGTCTACGAGCAGTACTTC. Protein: CASSPLTGTVYEQYF. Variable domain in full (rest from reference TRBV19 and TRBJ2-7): DGGITQSPKYLFRKEGQNVTLSCEQNLNHDAMYWYRQDPGQGLRLIYYSQIVNDFQKGDIAEGYSVSREKKESFPLTVTSAQKNPTAFYLCASSPLTGTVYEQYFGPGTRLTVT.

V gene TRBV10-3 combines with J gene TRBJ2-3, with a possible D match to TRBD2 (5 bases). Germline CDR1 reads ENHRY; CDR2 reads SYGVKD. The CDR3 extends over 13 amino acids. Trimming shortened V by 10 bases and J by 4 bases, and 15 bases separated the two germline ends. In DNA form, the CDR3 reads TGTGCCACCCGGGCCCCGGGGTCAGATACGCAGTATTTT. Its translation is CATRAPGSDTQYF.

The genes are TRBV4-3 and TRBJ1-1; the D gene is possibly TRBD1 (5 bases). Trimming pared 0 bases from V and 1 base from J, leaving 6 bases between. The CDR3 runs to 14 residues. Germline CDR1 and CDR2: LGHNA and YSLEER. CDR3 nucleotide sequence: TGCGCCAGCAGCCAAGACACAGGGAACACTGAAGCTTTCTTT. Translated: CASSQDTGNTEAFF.

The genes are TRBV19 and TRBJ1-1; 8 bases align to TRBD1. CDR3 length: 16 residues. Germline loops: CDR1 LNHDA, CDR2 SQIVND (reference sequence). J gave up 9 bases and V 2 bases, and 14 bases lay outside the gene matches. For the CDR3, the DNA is TGTGCCAGTAGTATAACCTCCCAGGGGGCACGGATCCAAGCTTTCTTT. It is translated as CASSITSQGARIQAFF.

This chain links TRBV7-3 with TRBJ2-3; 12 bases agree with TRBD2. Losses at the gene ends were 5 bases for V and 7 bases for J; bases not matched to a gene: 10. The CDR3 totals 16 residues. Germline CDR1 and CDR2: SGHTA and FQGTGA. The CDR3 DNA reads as TGTGCCAGCAGCGCAACTCTAGCGGGGGGGCCCCATACGCAGTATTTT. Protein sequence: CASSATLAGGPHTQYF.

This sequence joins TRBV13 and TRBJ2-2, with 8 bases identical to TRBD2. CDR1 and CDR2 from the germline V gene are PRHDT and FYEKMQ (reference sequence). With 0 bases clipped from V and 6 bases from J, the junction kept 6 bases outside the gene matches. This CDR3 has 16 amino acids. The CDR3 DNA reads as TGTGCCAGCAGCTTAGGGGCCAGCGGGGGTGCCGGGGAGCTGTTTTTT. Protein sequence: CASSLGASGGAGELFF.

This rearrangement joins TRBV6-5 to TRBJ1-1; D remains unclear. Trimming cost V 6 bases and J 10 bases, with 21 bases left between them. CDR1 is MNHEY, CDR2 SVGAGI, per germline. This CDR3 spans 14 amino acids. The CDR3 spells CASSPRDHPPGAFF. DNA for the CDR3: TGTGCCAGCAGCCCCCGAGACCACCCCCCGGGAGCTTTCTTT.

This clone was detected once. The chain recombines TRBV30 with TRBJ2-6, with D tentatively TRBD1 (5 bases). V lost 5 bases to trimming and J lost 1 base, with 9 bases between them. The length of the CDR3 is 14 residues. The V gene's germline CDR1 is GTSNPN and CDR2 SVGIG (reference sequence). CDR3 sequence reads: CAWEAGSGANVLTF. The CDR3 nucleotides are TGTGCCTGGGAGGCAGGGTCTGGGGCCAACGTCCTGACTTTC.

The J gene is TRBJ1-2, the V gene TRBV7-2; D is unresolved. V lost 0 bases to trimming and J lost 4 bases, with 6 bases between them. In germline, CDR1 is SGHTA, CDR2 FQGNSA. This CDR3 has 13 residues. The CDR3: CASSLAQFYGYTF. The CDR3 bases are TGTGCCAGCAGCTTAGCGCAGTTCTATGGCTACACCTTC.

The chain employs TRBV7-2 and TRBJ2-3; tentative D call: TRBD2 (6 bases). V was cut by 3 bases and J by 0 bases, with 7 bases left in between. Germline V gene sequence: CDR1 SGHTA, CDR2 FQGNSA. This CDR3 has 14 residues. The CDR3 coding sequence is TGTGCCAGCAGCTTCGGGACTAGCACAGATACGCAGTATTTT. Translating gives CASSFGTSTDTQYF.

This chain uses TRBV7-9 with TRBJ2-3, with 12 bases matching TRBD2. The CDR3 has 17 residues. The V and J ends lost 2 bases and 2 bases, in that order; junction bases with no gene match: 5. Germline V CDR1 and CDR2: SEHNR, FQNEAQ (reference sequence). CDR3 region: CASSLPRLAGDTDTQYF. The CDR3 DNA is TGTGCCAGCAGCTTACCTAGACTAGCGGGGGACACAGATACGCAGTATTTT.

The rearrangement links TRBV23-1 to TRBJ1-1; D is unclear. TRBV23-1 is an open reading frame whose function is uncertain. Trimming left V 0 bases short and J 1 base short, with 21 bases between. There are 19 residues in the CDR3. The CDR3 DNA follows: TGCGCCAGCAGTCAATCCCCTCCCTATAGCCCTTGTTGGAACACTGAAGCTTTCTTT. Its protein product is CASSQSPPYSPCWNTEAFF.

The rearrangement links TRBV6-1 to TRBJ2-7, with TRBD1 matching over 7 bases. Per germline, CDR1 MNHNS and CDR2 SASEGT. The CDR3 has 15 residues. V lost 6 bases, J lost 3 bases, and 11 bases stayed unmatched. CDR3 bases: TGTGCCAGCAGCCCGGGACAGTTTAATTTCTACGAGCAGTACTTC. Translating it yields CASSPGQFNFYEQYF.

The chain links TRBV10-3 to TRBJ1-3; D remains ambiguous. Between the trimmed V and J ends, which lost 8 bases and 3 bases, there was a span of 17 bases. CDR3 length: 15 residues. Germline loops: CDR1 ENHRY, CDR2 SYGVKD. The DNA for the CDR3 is TGTGCCATCGCAAGGGAGGTGGCGTTTGGAAACACCATATATTTT. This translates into CAIAREVAFGNTIYF.

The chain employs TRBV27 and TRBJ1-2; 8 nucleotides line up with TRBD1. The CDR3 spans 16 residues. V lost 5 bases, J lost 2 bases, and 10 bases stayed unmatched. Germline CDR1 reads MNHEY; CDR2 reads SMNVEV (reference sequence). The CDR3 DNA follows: TGTGCCAGCAGTCTCAAACCCAGGACAGGGAACTATGGCTACACCTTC. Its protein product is CASSLKPRTGNYGYTF.

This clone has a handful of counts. CDR3 DNA sequence: TGTGCCAGCAGACAGGGGAAGGGAAACACCATATATTTT. Its translation is CASRQGKGNTIYF. The chain carries TRBV6-6 and TRBJ1-3; the match to TRBD1 covers 7 bases. The V and J ends lost 6 bases and 4 bases, in that order; junction bases with no gene match: 3. CDR3 size: 13 residues. Germline V CDR1 and CDR2: MNHNY, SVGAGI (reference sequence).

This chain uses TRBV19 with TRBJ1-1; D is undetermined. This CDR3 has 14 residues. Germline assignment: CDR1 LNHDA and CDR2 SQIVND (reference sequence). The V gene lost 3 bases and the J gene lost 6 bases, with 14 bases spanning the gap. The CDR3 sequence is CASSINLWLAEAFF. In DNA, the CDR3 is TGTGCCAGTAGTATCAACCTCTGGCTAGCTGAAGCTTTCTTT.

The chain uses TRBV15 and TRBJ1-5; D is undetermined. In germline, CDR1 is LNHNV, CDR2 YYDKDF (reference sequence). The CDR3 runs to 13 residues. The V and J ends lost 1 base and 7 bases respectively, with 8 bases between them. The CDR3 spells CATSRAPRQPQHF. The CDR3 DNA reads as TGTGCCACCAGCAGAGCCCCGCGGCAGCCCCAGCATTTT.

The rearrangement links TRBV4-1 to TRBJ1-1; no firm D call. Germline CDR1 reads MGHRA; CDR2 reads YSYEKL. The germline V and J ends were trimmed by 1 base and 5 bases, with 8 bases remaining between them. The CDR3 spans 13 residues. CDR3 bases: TGCGCCAGCAGCCAAGGTCGCGGGACTGAAGCTTTCTTT. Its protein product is CASSQGRGTEAFF.

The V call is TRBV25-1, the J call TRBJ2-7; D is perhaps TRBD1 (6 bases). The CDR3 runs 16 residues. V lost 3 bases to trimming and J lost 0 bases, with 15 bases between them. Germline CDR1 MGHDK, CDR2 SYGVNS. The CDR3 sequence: CASSDRKGDNSYEQYF. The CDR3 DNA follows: TGTGCCAGCAGTGACCGAAAGGGGGACAACTCCTACGAGCAGTACTTC.

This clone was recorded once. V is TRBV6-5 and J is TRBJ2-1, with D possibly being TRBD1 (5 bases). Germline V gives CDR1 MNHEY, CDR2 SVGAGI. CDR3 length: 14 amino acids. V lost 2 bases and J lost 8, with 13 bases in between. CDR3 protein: CASSYARQGHEQFF. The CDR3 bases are TGTGCCAGCAGTTACGCACGGCAGGGTCATGAGCAGTTCTTC.

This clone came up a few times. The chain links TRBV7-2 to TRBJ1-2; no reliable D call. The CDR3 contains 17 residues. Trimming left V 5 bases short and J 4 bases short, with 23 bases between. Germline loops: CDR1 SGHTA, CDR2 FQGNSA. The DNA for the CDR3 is TGTGCCAGCAGCCGCACTCAGAACCGGAGGCACCTCTATGGCTACACCTTC. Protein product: CASSRTQNRRHLYGYTF. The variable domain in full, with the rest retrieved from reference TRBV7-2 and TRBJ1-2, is GAGVSQSPSNKVTEKGKDVELRCDPISGHTALYWYRQSLGQGLEFLIYFQGNSAPDKSGLPSDRFSAERTGGSVSTLTIQRTQQEDSAVYLCASSRTQNRRHLYGYTFGSGTRLTVV.

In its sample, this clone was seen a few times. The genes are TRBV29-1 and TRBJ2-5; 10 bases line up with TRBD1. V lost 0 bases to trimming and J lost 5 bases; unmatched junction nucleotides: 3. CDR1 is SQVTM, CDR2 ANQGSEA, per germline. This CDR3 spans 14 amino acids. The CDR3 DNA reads TGCAGCGTTGAAGAGGGGGGACAGGGGGAGACCCAGTACTTC. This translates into CSVEEGGQGETQYF.

The DNA of the CDR3 is TGTGCCATCACCCGGGGGGCCCTCACAGATACGCAGTATTTT. Its translation: CAITRGALTDTQYF. V usage is TRBV10-3 and J usage is TRBJ2-3; tentative D call: TRBD2 (7 bases). Trimming removed 7 bases at V and 2 bases at J, with 13 bases between. The CDR3 extends over 14 amino acids. Germline loops: CDR1 ENHRY, CDR2 SYGVKD.

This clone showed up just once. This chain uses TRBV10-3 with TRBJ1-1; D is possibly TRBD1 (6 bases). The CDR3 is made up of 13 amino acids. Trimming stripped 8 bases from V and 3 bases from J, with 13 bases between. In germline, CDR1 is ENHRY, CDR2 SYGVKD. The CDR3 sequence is CAIAAQGYTEAFF. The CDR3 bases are TGTGCCATCGCGGCCCAGGGGTACACTGAAGCTTTCTTT.

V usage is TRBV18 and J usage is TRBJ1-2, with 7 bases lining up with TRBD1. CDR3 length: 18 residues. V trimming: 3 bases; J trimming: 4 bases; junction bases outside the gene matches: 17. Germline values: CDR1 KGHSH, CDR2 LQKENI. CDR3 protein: CASSPSTGDLNLGYGYTF. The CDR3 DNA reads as TGTGCCAGCTCACCTTCCACAGGGGACCTCAACTTAGGCTATGGCTACACCTTC.